This is a list of T cell receptor beta chains from one sample in a study of shared clonotypes between healthy human individuals. TCRdb's copy holds only in-frame clones and misses some; the assay was immunoSEQ multiplex PCR. The data contain approximately 810,000 clones, about 92% of them seen just once; the ten biggest clones take up around 24%. Sequences were obtained from naive CD8+ T cells sorted from blood. The receptors derive from a young man in good health. Both conserved end residues are part of each CDR3. Each record gives: D gene, V gene, CDR3 protein. The D gene is left open where the match is weak.

d_gene: .
v_gene: TRBV28
CDR3aa: CASSSYYEQYF

d_gene: .
v_gene: TRBV27
CDR3aa: CASSLFPLETQYF

d_gene: .
v_gene: TRBV7-9
CDR3aa: CASSPPHLPDEQYF

d_gene: .
v_gene: TRBV30
CDR3aa: CAWSVGNTYNEQFF

d_gene: TRBD1
v_gene: TRBV7-3
CDR3aa: CASSFRDSLIYEQYF

d_gene: .
v_gene: TRBV4-1
CDR3aa: CASSQVLADEQFF

d_gene: .
v_gene: TRBV6-4
CDR3aa: CASSKDGNQPQHF

d_gene: .
v_gene: TRBV5-4
CDR3aa: CASSLDSSTEAFF

d_gene: TRBD1
v_gene: TRBV4-1
CDR3aa: CASSQGGGHNEQFF

d_gene: .
v_gene: TRBV4-1
CDR3aa: CASSQGQLDTEAFF

d_gene: .
v_gene: TRBV5-1
CDR3aa: CASSLVTGNEQYF

d_gene: .
v_gene: TRBV7-9
CDR3aa: CASSPDPSSYNEQFF

d_gene: .
v_gene: TRBV11-3
CDR3aa: CASSLNWNYEQYF

d_gene: TRBD1
v_gene: TRBV15
CDR3aa: CATSTRQGINYEQYF

d_gene: .
v_gene: TRBV7-9
CDR3aa: CASSTRNSQGRNTEAFF

d_gene: .
v_gene: TRBV5-1
CDR3aa: CASSLEAASYEQYF

d_gene: TRBD2
v_gene: TRBV7-6
CDR3aa: CASSPDGLAGGGTDTQYF

d_gene: TRBD1
v_gene: TRBV2
CDR3aa: CASPDRENPEAFF

d_gene: .
v_gene: TRBV6-4
CDR3aa: CASSEAGSGANVLTF

d_gene: .
v_gene: TRBV15
CDR3aa: CATSAQGGPPQETQYF

d_gene: .
v_gene: TRBV27
CDR3aa: CASSPGDGQETQYF

d_gene: .
v_gene: TRBV27
CDR3aa: CASSFAGVSYGYTF

d_gene: .
v_gene: TRBV28
CDR3aa: CASSLSQGPDTQYF

d_gene: TRBD2
v_gene: TRBV11-2
CDR3aa: CASSLWEGQSMDTQYF